This TCR beta chain was observed in a study of T cells in Graves' hyperthyroidism and ophthalmopathy. Study details: Sampling of peripheral blood happened at initial diagnosis, prior to any treatment. General study results and limits: Blood also carried most thyroid clonotypes expanded above 0.001. From stable hyperthyroidism, ophthalmopathy was set apart by a 13 V-J model.

V lost 3 bases and J lost 5, with 26 bases in between. The length of the CDR3 is 18 residues. The V gene's germline CDR1 is SGDLS and CDR2 YYNGEE. Clinical symptoms, serum thyroxine, TRAb, thyroid ultrasound and orbital computed tomography informed diagnoses. Comment on this clonotype: Its antigen remains unknown.

RNA transcripts served as the template for amplifying TCR beta CDR3 regions. RT-PCR in the first round (using the HTBI primer set) targeted the TCR CDR3. MiXCR, run by TCRdb on the multiplex PCR reads, gives a single entry per CDR3 protein. The sample has about 250,000 distinct CDR3 sequences, about 20% seen once. This receptor was identified in a man aged 30-40 years with Graves' ophthalmopathy. The sample was blood. The genes are TRBV9 and TRBJ1-2, with TRBD1 as a possible D gene (6 bases). CDR3 in amino acids: CASSGQDPAGHGWYGYTF. CDR3 coding DNA: TGTGCCAGCAGCGGACAGGATCCGGCAGGCCACGGTTGGTATGGCTACACCTTC.